These 27 T cell receptor beta chains originate from one sample sequenced in a study of technical replicates of blood from four donors (dated by TCRdb to about 2017). The method behind the library was the immunoSEQ multiplex PCR assay. TCRdb retrieved this table from immuneACCESS and kept in-frame rearrangements only. Not all clones are present; in checked studies, unresolved V genes account for under half, and no reason is known for the remainder. The sample table holds around 84,000 clones, of which about 92% were seen once. More than 0.2% of the sample goes to the ten largest clones. The specimen was T cells isolated from PBMCs. Receptor source: a human donor in good health.

The sample holds one count of this clone. The chain has TRBV30 and TRBJ1-5; 8 bases match TRBD1. The germline gives CDR1 GTSNPN, CDR2 SVGIG (reference sequence). V was pared by 3 bases and J by 2 bases, with 15 bases of the junction left unmatched. The CDR3 runs 18 residues. For the CDR3, the DNA is TGTGCCTGGAGCCGAGGGGCAGGGGGCGTCAAGGGCAATCAGCCCCAGCATTTT. Encoded protein: CAWSRGAGGVKGNQPQHF.

The CDR3 nucleotides are TGTGCCAGCAGCCCGGGACAGGGGGATGACAATGAGCAGTTCTTC. Translated: CASSPGQGDDNEQFF. The rearrangement joins TRBV4-2 to TRBJ2-1; 11 positions match TRBD1. The germline V gene has CDR1 LGHNA and CDR2 YNFKEQ. Trimming cost V 4 bases and J 5 bases; bases outside gene matches: 4. The CDR3 sequence is 15 residues long.

This clone occurred once. CDR3 amino acids: CASSGVAGVIKNIQYF. DNA for the CDR3: TGTGCCAGCAGTGGTGTAGCGGGAGTAATCAAAAACATTCAGTACTTC. The V and J genes are TRBV2 and TRBJ2-4, with 9 positions matching TRBD2. The J segment lost 3 bases and the V segment lost 4 bases, leaving 7 bases of the junction unmatched. CDR1 and CDR2 (germline): SNHLY, FYNNEI. This CDR3 spans 16 amino acids.

The V and J genes are TRBV7-9 and TRBJ2-7; D is perhaps TRBD2 (6 bases). Germline V CDR1 and CDR2: SEHNR, FQNEAQ (reference sequence). V shed 1 base and J shed 4 bases, with 11 bases lying between them. The length of the CDR3 is 14 residues. Here the CDR3 reads CASSLDGGMYEQYF. The CDR3 DNA sequence: TGTGCCAGCAGCTTAGACGGGGGAATGTACGAGCAGTACTTC. Together with reference TRBV7-9 and TRBJ2-7, the CDR3 gives the full variable domain: DTGVSQNPRHKITKRGQNVTFRCDPISEHNRLYWYRQTLGQGPEFLTYFQNEAQLEKSRLLSDRFSAERPKGSFSTLEIQRTEQGDSAMYLCASSLDGGMYEQYFGPGTRLTVT.

The chain is built from TRBV5-1 and TRBJ1-1, with TRBD1 identical over 9 bases. Germline loops: CDR1 SGHRS, CDR2 YFSETQ. The CDR3 consists of 16 residues. J lost 5 bases, V lost 0 bases, and 8 bases had no gene match. CDR3 protein: CASSLGSGTGYTEAFF. As DNA, the CDR3 is TGCGCCAGCAGCTTGGGATCCGGGACAGGGTATACTGAAGCTTTCTTT.

The chain joins TRBV28 to TRBJ2-1; 9 nucleotides line up with TRBD2. Trimming at V came to 2 bases and at J to 9 bases, leaving 20 bases not matched to a gene. CDR3 length equals 19 residues. Germline values: CDR1 MDHEN, CDR2 SYDVKM. The CDR3 is CASSLHNSLAREGVGEQFF. The CDR3 region has the DNA TGTGCCAGCAGTTTACATAATTCTCTAGCGCGGGAGGGGGTAGGTGAGCAGTTCTTC.

The chain uses TRBV19 and TRBJ1-5; maybe TRBD1 (6 bases). There are 14 residues in the CDR3. Trimming removed 7 bases at V and 10 bases at J, with 20 bases between. Germline lookup yields CDR1 LNHDA and CDR2 SQIVND (reference sequence). CDR3 sequence reads: CASTMDRTVVPQHF. Written as DNA, the CDR3 is TGTGCCAGTACCATGGACAGAACCGTGGTACCCCAGCATTTT.

This clone was recorded only once. This chain connects TRBV7-9 to TRBJ2-1; 7 nucleotides agree with TRBD1. CDR3 length: 15 residues. V lost 4 bases to trimming and J lost 2 bases; unmatched junction nucleotides: 5. CDR1 is SEHNR, CDR2 FQNEAQ, per germline (reference sequence). CDR3 protein: CASSSTGDPYNEQFF. In DNA, the CDR3 is TGTGCCAGCAGCTCAACAGGGGACCCCTACAATGAGCAGTTCTTC.

This clone has just a few counts. The chain carries TRBV10-2 and TRBJ1-2; D perhaps matches TRBD1 (6 bases). Trimming removed 5 bases at V and 8 bases at J, with 18 bases between. Germline values: CDR1 WSHSY, CDR2 SAAADI. This CDR3 is 14 amino acids long. The CDR3 sequence: CASSSGRGYGGYTF. DNA for the CDR3: TGCGCCAGCAGTAGCGGCAGGGGTTACGGCGGCTACACCTTC.

The DNA of the CDR3 is TGTGCCAGTAGTCGTTTGTACTCCAGCGGGAGGGAAGGCAATGAGCAGTTCTTC. Amino acids: CASSRLYSSGREGNEQFF. The rearrangement uses TRBV19 and TRBJ2-1; TRBD2 matches at 10 bases. J was trimmed by 6 bases and V by 5 bases; bases with no gene match: 16. This CDR3 comprises 18 residues. Germline lookup yields CDR1 LNHDA and CDR2 SQIVND (reference sequence). The variable domain in full, with the rest retrieved from reference TRBV19 and TRBJ2-1, is DGGITQSPKYLFRKEGQNVTLSCEQNLNHDAMYWYRQDPGQGLRLIYYSQIVNDFQKGDIAEGYSVSREKKESFPLTVTSAQKNPTAFYLCASSRLYSSGREGNEQFFGPGTRLTVL.

The sample holds one count of this clone. This chain joins TRBV7-2 and TRBJ1-2; no clear D gene. V was cut by 5 bases and J by 0 bases, with 13 bases left in between. CDR3 length: 15 residues. CDR1 is SGHTA and CDR2 is FQGNSA in the germline V gene. The chain's CDR3 is CASSKLVSANYGYTF. For the CDR3, the DNA is TGTGCCAGCAGCAAGCTAGTCTCAGCTAACTATGGCTACACCTTC.

V and J are TRBV13 and TRBJ1-3; weak D call: TRBD1 (6 bases). V lost 7 bases, J lost 2 bases, and 18 bases lay in between. The germline gives CDR1 PRHDT, CDR2 FYEKMQ (reference sequence). The CDR3 is made up of 16 amino acids. The CDR3 reads CASTPVGAATGNTIYF. The CDR3 DNA reads TGTGCCAGCACCCCGGTGGGGGCCGCAACTGGAAACACCATATATTTT. Complete variable domain (other parts from reference TRBV13 and TRBJ1-3): AAGVIQSPRHLIKEKRETATLKCYPIPRHDTVYWYQQGPGQDPQFLISFYEKMQSDKGSIPDRFSAQQFSDYHSELNMSSLELGDSALYFCASTPVGAATGNTIYFGEGSWLTVV.

The genes are TRBV6-5 and TRBJ2-7; the match to TRBD1 covers 9 bases. The CDR3 has 15 amino acids. Germline values: CDR1 MNHEY, CDR2 SVGAGI. Losses at the gene ends were 8 bases for V and 1 base for J; bases not matched to a gene: 9. CDR3 residues: CASEESGQGSYEQYF. CDR3 nucleotides: TGTGCCAGCGAAGAGTCGGGACAGGGATCCTACGAGCAGTACTTC.

The V gene is TRBV7-9, the J gene TRBJ2-2, with 12 bases that match TRBD2. The germline V gene has CDR1 SEHNR and CDR2 FQNEAQ (reference sequence). The junction had 6 bases not matched to a gene; V was cut back by 4 bases and J by 6 bases. CDR3 length: 16 amino acids. CDR3 sequence reads: CASSYSSGREAGELFF. The CDR3 region has the DNA TGTGCCAGCAGCTACTCTAGCGGGAGGGAGGCCGGGGAGCTGTTTTTT.

The rearrangement links TRBV5-4 to TRBJ2-7, with TRBD1 matching over 10 bases. This CDR3 has 14 residues. V shed 4 bases and J 4 bases; nucleotides not matched to a gene: 5. Germline V gene lookup returns CDR1 SGHNT and CDR2 YYREEE (reference sequence). As DNA, the CDR3 is TGTGCCAGCAGCCCCCGGGACAGGGGTTACGAGCAGTACTTC. Its translation: CASSPRDRGYEQYF.

The V call is TRBV10-1, the J call TRBJ2-5; a weak D match, TRBD1 (6 bases). Germline CDR1 WNHNN, CDR2 SYGVQD (reference sequence). The CDR3 contains 11 residues. Trimming left V 6 bases short and J 8 bases short, with 10 bases between. CDR3 DNA: TGCGCCAGCAGCTCAGGGGTAACCCAGTACTTC. Its protein is CASSSGVTQYF.

The genes are TRBV4-2 and TRBJ1-2; D is undetermined. The germline CDR1 and CDR2 sequences are LGHNA and YNFKEQ. The CDR3 is made up of 16 amino acids. Trimming cost V 1 base and J 7 bases, with 19 bases left between them. CDR3 nucleotide sequence: TGTGCCAGCAGCCAAGTGAAGGAAAACAGCCCCCTTGGCTACACCTTC. It yields the protein CASSQVKENSPLGYTF.

The chain has TRBV28 and TRBJ2-5; unclear D gene. Trimming left V 4 bases short and J 0 bases short, with 3 bases between. The CDR3 sequence is 12 residues long. Germline V gene lookup returns CDR1 MDHEN and CDR2 SYDVKM. CDR3 sequence: CASSSNQETQYF. The CDR3 coding sequence is TGTGCCAGCAGTTCTAACCAAGAGACCCAGTACTTC.

The chain recombines TRBV19 with TRBJ1-2; tentatively, D is TRBD1 (6 bases). The CDR3 consists of 15 residues. The ends were cut back, 6 bases at V and 4 bases at J, with 18 bases in the middle. CDR1 LNHDA and CDR2 SQIVND come from the germline V gene (reference sequence). In nucleotides, the CDR3 is TGTGCCAGTAGAGACCCCCCAGGGGAAATCTATGGCTACACCTTC. This encodes CASRDPPGEIYGYTF.

CDR3: CASTRLAGGYEQYF. The CDR3 DNA reads TGTGCCAGCACCCGACTAGCGGGGGGTTACGAGCAGTACTTC. The rearrangement joins TRBV7-8 to TRBJ2-7; 13 nucleotides agree with TRBD2. The CDR3 consists of 14 residues. Germline assignment: CDR1 SGHVS and CDR2 FQNEAQ. Losses at the gene ends were 7 bases for V and 4 bases for J; bases not matched to a gene: 4. Combining the CDR3 with reference TRBV7-8 and TRBJ2-7 gives the whole variable domain GAGVSQSPRYKVAKRGQDVALRCDPISGHVSLFWYQQALGQGPEFLTYFQNEAQLDKSGLPSDRFFAERPEGSVSTLKIQRTQQEDSAVYLCASTRLAGGYEQYFGPGTRLTVT.

The chain links TRBV28 to TRBJ2-1; 7 bases are shared with TRBD1. Germline assignment: CDR1 MDHEN and CDR2 SYDVKM. The length of the CDR3 is 16 residues. V dropped 1 base and J dropped 1; count of bases not matched to a gene: 4. The CDR3 reads CASSLYRGPSYNEQFF. For the CDR3, the DNA is TGTGCCAGCAGTTTATACAGGGGCCCTTCCTACAATGAGCAGTTCTTC.

The V gene is TRBV9, the J gene TRBJ1-1; D might be TRBD1 (6 bases). V was pared by 3 bases and J by 4 bases, with 22 bases between. Germline values: CDR1 SGDLS, CDR2 YYNGEE. This CDR3 is 17 amino acids long. The CDR3 protein is CASSAGGRRGLGTEAFF. The DNA of the CDR3 is TGTGCCAGCAGCGCGGGAGGCCGTCGGGGGCTAGGCACTGAAGCTTTCTTT. The variable domain in full, with the rest retrieved from reference TRBV9 and TRBJ1-1, is DSGVTQTPKHLITATGQRVTLRCSPRSGDLSVYWYQQSLDQGLQFLIQYYNGEERAKGNILERFSAQQFPDLHSELNLSSLELGDSALYFCASSAGGRRGLGTEAFFGQGTRLTVV.

V usage is TRBV13 and J usage is TRBJ1-4; TRBD1 agrees at 10 bases. The CDR3 runs 15 residues. The V and J ends lost 5 bases and 8 bases, in that order; junction bases with no gene match: 8. CDR1 is PRHDT and CDR2 is FYEKMQ in the germline V gene (reference sequence). Written as DNA, the CDR3 is TGTGCCAGCAGCGCAGACGGGACAGGGGACGAAAAACTGTTTTTT. Translated: CASSADGTGDEKLFF.

This clone has just one count. This chain uses TRBV19 with TRBJ1-1, with D possibly being TRBD1 (5 bases). CDR3 length: 13 amino acids. V gave up 4 bases and J gave up 4 bases, with 10 bases separating them. Germline-derived CDR1 and CDR2 are LNHDA and SQIVND (reference sequence). The CDR3 protein is CASSSQGFTEAFF. CDR3 DNA sequence: TGTGCCAGTAGTAGCCAGGGTTTCACTGAAGCTTTCTTT.

The gene calls are TRBV30 and TRBJ2-7, with D perhaps TRBD1 (5 bases). There are 17 residues in the CDR3. With 1 base removed from V and 4 bases from J, the gap between germline ends came to 23 bases. Germline V lookup: CDR1 GTSNPN, CDR2 SVGIG (reference sequence). The CDR3 spells CAWSGVGATDPFYEQYF. The DNA of the CDR3 is TGTGCCTGGAGTGGTGTAGGGGCCACGGACCCCTTTTACGAGCAGTACTTC. Combining the CDR3 with reference TRBV30 and TRBJ2-7 gives the whole variable domain SQTIHQWPATLVQPVGSPLSLECTVEGTSNPNLYWYRQAAGRGLQLLFYSVGIGQISSEVPQNLSASRPQDRQFILSSKKLLLSDSGFYLCAWSGVGATDPFYEQYFGPGTRLTVT.

The rearrangement links TRBV19 to TRBJ1-5; D is possibly TRBD1 (6 bases). Per germline, CDR1 LNHDA and CDR2 SQIVND (reference sequence). V was trimmed by 3 bases and J by 4 bases, leaving 19 bases between them. The CDR3 runs 17 residues. CDR3: CASSIPLGGAGNQPQHF. The CDR3, as DNA: TGTGCCAGTAGTATTCCTCTTGGGGGGGCGGGAAATCAGCCCCAGCATTTT.

This chain joins TRBV27 and TRBJ2-1, with D possibly matching TRBD2 (6 bases). Per germline, CDR1 MNHEY and CDR2 SMNVEV (reference sequence). The CDR3 length is 12 residues. Trimming pared 9 bases from V and 9 bases from J, leaving 15 bases between. CDR3 nucleotides: TGTGCCAGTGGGTCGGGAGTTACTGAGCAGTTCTTC. This translates into CASGSGVTEQFF.